This TCR beta chain was captured by sequencing in a study of siplizumab effects on memory and regulatory T cells. CDR3 size: 14 residues. Per germline, CDR1 LNHNV and CDR2 YYDKDF (reference sequence). V was trimmed by 5 bases and J by 4 bases, leaving 11 bases between them. Details on this clone: Its antigen is still unknown.

Assay used: immunoSEQ multiplex PCR; TCRdb lists only in-frame clones, some missing. The data show roughly 92,000 clones, 94% seen once. General study findings and limits: In unstimulated cells, naive T cells appeared more diverse than memory T cells and seemed major alloresponse contributors.

Specimen: non-Treg CD4+ T cells sorted from blood. This TCR was sampled from a human donor in good health. This chain links TRBV15 with TRBJ1-4, with D perhaps matching TRBD1 (5 bases). CDR3 region: CATSLRTYNEKLFF. CDR3 nucleotide sequence: TGTGCCACCAGCCTCCGGACATATAATGAAAAACTGTTTTTT. Combining the CDR3 with reference TRBV15 and TRBJ1-4 gives the whole variable domain DAMVIQNPRYQVTQFGKPVTLSCSQTLNHNVMYWYQQKSSQAPKLLFHYYDKDFNNEADTPDNFQSRRPNTSFCFLDIRSPGLGDTAMYLCATSLRTYNEKLFFGSGTQLSVL.